This TCR beta chain was recovered during a study of blood T cells in healthy people across ages (dated by TCRdb to between 2014 and 2017). Regarding the study in general: In model experiments, template switching captured roughly one uniquely barcoded TCR beta cDNA molecule for every two T cells. The study measured age-related changes in TCR beta repertoire diversity using deep sequencing normalized with unique cDNA molecular identifiers. The donors were split into four age groups: young (average about 15 years), middle-aged (roughly 42), aged (more than 55) and long-lived (approximately 80). Two additional independent replicas of 1 million unique cDNA reads from the same blood draw were analyzed for two donors (one aged 18 to 30 and one aged 80 or older). Overall results and qualifications from the work: Total diversity estimates from one million sequenced T cells were considered lower bounds and underestimates. Compared with the aged group, more naive CD4+ T cells, fewer expanded clones and increased TCR diversity were shown by the long-lived group, suggesting age selection. Bulk unsorted PBMC profiling prevented conclusive comparison of naive and antigen-experienced compartments. The percentage of naive T cells measured by flow cytometry correlated strongly with observed TCR beta diversity. Donor CMV infection status was unknown, potentially confounding age-related changes in expanded clonotypes. As age increased, observed TCR beta diversity per million T cells dropped in a roughly linear way, and a significant reduction was already evident by age 40.

The method behind the library was 5' RACE. TCRdb records Illumina HiSeq 2500 as the sequencer. A second PCR of about 6 to 12 cycles was run with a J-beta primer mix and a sample-barcoded 5' primer. A template-switch 5' adaptor carrying 12 random nucleotides introduced a unique molecular identifier onto each TCR beta cDNA molecule. Each sample yielded at least 3 million CDR3-containing paired-end reads. First-strand cDNA synthesis was performed from all RNA using the Mint cDNA synthesis kit, with priming by a TRBC-specific oligonucleotide. After uracil-DNA glycosylase treatment, a first 18-cycle PCR used universal primers M1SS and BC2_uni_R on all cDNA. In the authors' own workflow: For normalization, 1 million high-quality reads, each with a distinct molecular identifier, were randomly selected from each sample. Instead of being binned into consensus sequences, reads with shared molecular identifiers were discarded. CDR3 identification, clonotype clustering and error correction used MiTCR with a Q25 quality threshold and the strictest error-elimination algorithm. A nonparametric unseen species model with Euler transformation was used to estimate a lower bound on total TCR beta diversity. The public sequencing data were trimmed at Q25 with fastp and processed into clonotypes with MiXCR by TCRdb, which kept only in-frame beta chains. CDR3 protein duplicates are merged, each entry listing the most common genes and DNA. The V and J calls come from TCRdb's annotation, not from the publication. This sample holds 750,000 or so distinct CDR3 sequences; 20% to 25% were observed only once. The top ten constitute more than 8.5% of the sample.

From a lookup of the germline V gene, CDR1 and CDR2 are SGHRS and YFSETQ. V is pruned by 0 bases and J by 5 bases, leaving 10 bases of the junction without a gene match. The CDR3, from cysteine to phenylalanine, totals 16 residues. Only the CDR3 DNA stays, 48 bases, in frame from base 1. This clonotype has more than one count but fewer than ten. The antigen it binds to is not known. The sample holds no much larger clone one base away, and base qualities are not on file. The donors were 40 or so Caucasian individuals from Russia, aged roughly 6 to 100 years, who were systemically healthy. Around 9.8 milliliters of peripheral blood were collected from each donor into EDTA-treated Vacutainer tubes. Ficoll-Paque density-gradient centrifugation was used to isolate PBMCs, with at least 6 million per sample. Trizol reagent was used to extract total RNA from the PBMCs, yielding at least 6 micrograms per sample. Naive CD45RAhigh/CD27high T cell percentages were measured by flow cytometry on a PBMC aliquot from every donor.

In addition, the sample was reused for a study of T cells of mothers and their children. Drawing on the second study: Nine systemically healthy Caucasian individuals, comprising three mothers and their six children, were included as donors. cDNA synthesis used all of the extracted RNA, with 1.5 ug of RNA in each 15 ul reaction. Sample barcodes and 2-4 random nucleotides were added via the M1S primer in the second PCR. More than 9 million TCR beta CDR3 reads were obtained from each mother, and millions of reads were obtained from each child. In both related and unrelated pairs, thymic selection shapes the output of TCR recombination in a similar way, with inherited differences having only a minor effect. Normalized repertoire overlap was always found to be slightly, but never significantly, higher in related mother-child pairs than in unrelated mother-child pairs. No persistent microchimeric T cell clones were found, with a detection sensitivity of approximately 100 clones per million clonotypes. To look for features that set related mother-child pairs apart from unrelated individuals, the researchers ran deep NGS to compare the TCR beta repertoires of mothers and children. On average, the children were approximately 11 +/- 4 years old, while the mothers were about 37 +/- 4 years old. After adapters were ligated using NEBNext reagents, the libraries underwent 100+100 nt paired-end sequencing on an Illumina HiSeq 2000. To prevent cross-contamination, the mother and child libraries were prepared one month apart and sequenced in separate runs. Between roughly 450,000 and 2,000,000 distinct TCR beta clonotypes were identified per donor. Naive TCR beta clonotypes were estimated from low-frequency clonotypes matched to each donor's FACS-determined naive share, without sorting.

The TCR comes from a boy aged 5-17 years in good health. This chain joins TRBV5-1 to TRBJ2-7, and TRBD2 matches 8 of the central bases. Sequencing used blood. The nucleotide sequence is given as TGCGCCAGCAGCTTGGAGGGACGCGGGAGGTTGGACGAGCAGTACTTC. Its protein reads: CASSLEGRGRLDEQYF. Joined to the reference TRBV5-1 and TRBJ2-7 proteins, this CDR3 gives the full variable domain: KAGVTQTPRYLIKTRGQQVTLSCSPISGHRSVSWYQQTPGQGLQFLFEYFSETQRNKGNFPGRFSGRQFSNSRSEMNVSTLELGDSALYLCASSLEGRGRLDEQYFGPGTRLTVT.